This TCR beta chain derives from a study of early T cells in non-severe SARS-CoV-2 infection. CDR1 is GTSNPN, CDR2 SVGIG, per germline (reference sequence). Trimming removed 4 bases at V and 6 bases at J, with 12 bases between. The CDR3 is 12 amino acids. TCRdb independently ran MiXCR on the 5' RACE reads; one entry per CDR3 protein. The repertoire holds around 89,000 distinct CDR3 sequences, with 14% to 15% as singletons. This clonotype was obtained from an adult who was a healthcare worker with PCR-confirmed SARS-CoV-2 infection or an uninfected control (not recorded which). The chain has TRBV30 and TRBJ1-1, with D uncertain. Sequenced sample: whole blood. This CDR3 reads CAWMPGVAEAFF. The CDR3, as DNA: TGTGCCTGGATGCCAGGAGTCGCTGAAGCTTTCTTT.